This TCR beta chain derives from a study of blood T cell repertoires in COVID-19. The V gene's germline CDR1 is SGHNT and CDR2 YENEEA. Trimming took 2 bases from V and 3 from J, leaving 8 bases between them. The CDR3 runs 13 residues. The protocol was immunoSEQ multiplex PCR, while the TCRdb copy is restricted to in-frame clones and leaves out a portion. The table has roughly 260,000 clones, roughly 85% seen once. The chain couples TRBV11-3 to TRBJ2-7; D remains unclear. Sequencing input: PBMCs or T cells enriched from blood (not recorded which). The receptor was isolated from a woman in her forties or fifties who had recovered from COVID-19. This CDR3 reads CASSLKSGYEQYF. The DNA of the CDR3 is TGTGCCAGCAGCTTAAAATCGGGCTACGAGCAGTACTTC.